This T cell receptor beta chain was recorded in a study of neurological immune-mediated disorders. Study conclusions and caveats: No expanded-clone CDR3 amino acid sequence recurred across subjects, suggesting private TCR-beta repertoires. Healthy controls had more TCR clonal expansion than multiple sclerosis, which showed the least, whereas HTLV-1-associated myelopathy showed the most.

The cDNA was synthesized by 5'RACE incorporating 10-nucleotide random UMIs. TCRdb fed the 5' RACE reads into MiXCR, producing one record per CDR3 protein. The sample includes 40,000 or so distinct CDR3 sequences, roughly 4.8% of them seen just once. The sorted libraries drew on over 900,000 T cells that were CD4+ or CD8+. The length of the CDR3 is 8 residues. Germline-derived CDR1 and CDR2 are DFQATT and SNEGSKA (reference sequence). This clonotype was recorded many times. Its matching antigen is unknown. Sequencing was carried out using CD4+ T cells from blood. The TCR was taken from a man younger than 35 in good health. The V and J genes are TRBV20-1 and TRBJ1-2; no clear D. The CDR3, as DNA: TGCAGACCCGGTGGCTACACCTTC. This translates into CRPGGYTF.